The 10 T cell receptor beta chains below were found in one sample sequenced in a study of T-cell memory formation after mild COVID-19. One entry per CDR3 protein results from TCRdb running MiXCR on the 5' RACE reads. The sample has approximately 340,000 distinct CDR3 sequences; about 15% are singletons. Sequenced sample: PBMCs or a T cell subset sorted from them (not recorded which). The origin of the receptors is a man aged 18 to 30 who had mild COVID-19 (a few samples of this study predate the infection). Cell type and time point are not known.

A few counts support this clonotype. The chain carries TRBV29-1 and TRBJ1-1, with TRBD1 identical over 8 bases. V gave up 3 bases and J gave up 4 bases; unmatched junction bases: 7. The length of the CDR3 is 14 residues. In germline, CDR1 is SQVTM, CDR2 ANQGSEA. The CDR3 sequence: CSVEIGQGTTEAFF. DNA of the CDR3: TGCAGCGTTGAGATCGGACAGGGCACCACTGAAGCTTTCTTT.

This clonotype appeared a few times. V usage is TRBV5-1 and J usage is TRBJ2-7; D not certain. This CDR3 is 13 amino acids long. Trimming removed 1 base at V and 3 bases at J, with 8 bases between. Germline CDR1 reads SGHRS; CDR2 reads YFSETQ. CDR3 sequence: CASSLLADYEQYF. The CDR3 DNA sequence: TGCGCCAGCAGCTTGTTGGCGGACTACGAGCAGTACTTC.

The chain employs TRBV7-2 and TRBJ2-7, with TRBD1 identical over 12 bases. This CDR3 contains 16 residues. In germline, CDR1 is SGHTA, CDR2 FQGNSA. The ends lost 5 bases at V and 6 bases at J; junction bases unmatched: 11. The CDR3 here is CASSPLIGTGGSEQYF. The CDR3 DNA is TGTGCCAGCAGCCCCTTAATAGGGACAGGGGGCAGCGAGCAGTACTTC.

This chain joins TRBV5-1 and TRBJ2-7; D uncertain. Germline loops: CDR1 SGHRS, CDR2 YFSETQ. V was shortened by 0 bases and J by 4 bases, with 8 bases between the two germline ends. The CDR3 runs to 13 residues. The CDR3 nucleotides read TGCGCCAGCAGCTTGGTACCGCGGTACGAGCAGTACTTC. It specifies CASSLVPRYEQYF.

V gene TRBV7-9 combines with J gene TRBJ1-2; D uncertain. Germline loops: CDR1 SEHNR, CDR2 FQNEAQ (reference sequence). The CDR3 length is 15 residues. V was trimmed by 1 base and J by 6 bases, leaving 15 bases between them. The DNA for the CDR3 is TGTGCCAGCAGCTTAGGGTTTGGGATGGCGGATGGCTACACCTTC. As protein: CASSLGFGMADGYTF.

J is TRBJ2-3 and V is TRBV4-3, with D perhaps matching TRBD2 (6 bases). The V and J ends lost 1 base and 2 bases respectively, with 10 bases between them. This CDR3 contains 15 residues. Germline loops: CDR1 LGHNA, CDR2 YSLEER. CDR3 in amino acids: CASSQGSGDTDTQYF. The CDR3 DNA sequence: TGCGCCAGCAGCCAAGGTTCGGGGGACACAGATACGCAGTATTTT.

In its sample, this clonotype was seen a few times. The chain joins TRBV9 to TRBJ2-1, with D perhaps being TRBD1 or TRBD2 (5 bases each). From germline, CDR1 is SGDLS and CDR2 YYNGEE. Between the trimmed V and J ends, which lost 0 bases and 6 bases, there was a span of 10 bases. The CDR3 sequence is 14 residues long. For the CDR3, the DNA is TGTGCCAGCAGCGTAGGGGCAGGGAGCAATGAGCAGTTCTTC. Translating gives CASSVGAGSNEQFF.

This clonotype showed up just a few times. The V and J genes are TRBV5-6 and TRBJ2-7; unclear D gene. Germline CDR1 and CDR2: SGHDT and YYEEEE. The germline V and J ends were trimmed by 0 bases and 13 bases, with 20 bases remaining between them. The CDR3 is 14 residues long. The CDR3 sequence is CASSLVSSSQLDYV. The CDR3 nucleotides read TGTGCCAGCAGCTTGGTCAGCAGCTCGCAGTTAGACTACGTC.

This clonotype was observed a few times. The J gene is TRBJ2-3, the V gene TRBV6-5; the match to TRBD1 covers 9 bases. The CDR3 sequence is 15 residues long. Per the germline V gene, CDR1 is MNHEY and CDR2 is SVGAGI. V shed 5 bases, J shed 4 bases, and the junction held 7 bases outside the gene matches. The CDR3 loop reads CASSGQGSRADTQYF. The CDR3 DNA reads as TGTGCCAGCAGTGGACAGGGGTCGAGGGCAGATACGCAGTATTTT.

The sample holds a few counts of this clonotype. This chain uses TRBV12-3 or TRBV12-4 with TRBJ2-1, with TRBD1 identical over 9 bases. After removal of 6 bases from V and 8 bases from J, the junction contained 8 bases not matched to a gene. The CDR3 length is 14 residues. The CDR3 spells CASRQGQGIDEQFF. In DNA form, the CDR3 reads TGTGCCAGCAGACAGGGACAGGGAATCGATGAGCAGTTCTTC.